Here is one T cell receptor beta chain with its context. Generated by immunoSEQ multiplex PCR, the TCRdb table keeps only in-frame clones and is missing some. The sample lists 150,000 to 200,000 clones, 84% occurring once. The data were taken from a study of blood T cell repertoires in COVID-19. Assignment of participants to cohorts was predicated upon participant-reported clinical history. Recovery among Cohort 3 donors was established by two negative PCRs, clearance, or symptom resolution. The length of the CDR3 is 10 residues. Trimming removed 11 bases from V and 7 bases from J, with 11 bases in between. CDR1 is LNHDA and CDR2 is SQIVND in the germline V gene (reference sequence).

This TCR was sampled from a woman in her forties or fifties who had recovered from COVID-19. Sequencing used PBMCs or T cells enriched from blood (not recorded which). The chain combines TRBV19 with TRBJ1-2; D is perhaps TRBD1 (6 bases). CDR3 protein: CACRGLGYTF. The CDR3 region has the DNA TGTGCCTGCAGGGGTCTTGGCTACACCTTC.